This TCR beta chain was identified in a study of neurological immune-mediated disorders. Study-level findings and limits: Across subjects, expanded clones had no CDR3 amino acid sequences in common, pointing to private repertoires in all groups. The greatest TCR clonal expansion occurred in HTLV-1-associated myelopathy and the least in multiple sclerosis, which fell below healthy controls.

Via MiXCR, TCRdb re-called the 5' RACE reads, giving one row per CDR3 protein. This sample yields 55,000 to 75,000 distinct CDR3 sequences, of which around 15% are seen a single time; 4.6% belongs to the top ten. As to time point: longitudinal time-point 1 (baseline). 2 million unsorted PBMCs were stored in RNAlater at -80 °C before RNA extraction. In this sample, this clonotype turned up many times. What it recognizes is unknown. Per germline, CDR1 MDHEN and CDR2 SYDVKM. There are 14 residues in the CDR3. The V end lost 6 bases, the J end lost 5 bases, and 14 bases lay between the germline ends. The sequencing input was PBMCs. The source is a female donor with HTLV-1-associated myelopathy (HAM/TSP). This chain uses TRBV28 with TRBJ1-5; D remains unclear. DNA for the CDR3: TGTGCCAGCAGCGGTACTGGGGATCATCAGCCCCAGCATTTT. Translating it yields CASSGTGDHQPQHF.